The subject of this entry is one T cell receptor beta chain. This clonotype was counted many times. The specificity of this receptor is unknown. Qualities for individual bases were not recorded, and no much larger clone is one base off. The germline V gene provides CDR1 SQVTM and CDR2 ANQGSEA. V trim: 6 bases; J trim: 9 bases; unmatched bases: 5. The CDR3 numbers 12 residues from cysteine through phenylalanine. Of the read, only the CDR3 DNA is kept; its 36 bases are in frame from base 1. Libraries were constructed by 5' RACE. The reads were generated on a NextSeq 500. To allow correction of PCR and sequencing errors, the TCR library protocol tagged every TCR cDNA molecule with a unique molecular identifier. Per the authors' processing: TCR identification, UMI-based error correction and CDR3 extraction were all carried out with Decombinator tools. TCRs above a frequency of 2 per 1,000, corresponding to the top 1% of the tumor frequency distribution, were defined as expanded. Renyi diversity was calculated using the R vegan package after each repertoire was subsampled 100 times to 5,000 TCRs. CDR3 similarity networks were built from amino acid triplet string-kernel similarity, connecting CDR3s with pairwise similarity above 0.82. TCRdb ran its own pipeline on the public reads, namely fastp trimming at Q25 and MiXCR clone calling, and kept in-frame beta chains. One record per CDR3 amino acid sequence lists the most common genes and DNA. TCRdb's processing, not the study's, gives the V and J calls here. The sample contains roughly 79,000 distinct CDR3 sequences, around 7.8% of them found a single time. In total, the top ten clones hold about 7% of the sample.

The record originates from a study of spatial heterogeneity in lung cancer (dated by TCRdb to about 2019). Context from the whole study: Beta-chain transcripts were consistently detected in greater numbers than alpha-chain transcripts, which likely reflects a higher abundance of beta-chain transcripts. In the raw uncorrected reads, each unique combination of TCR and UMI appeared on average more than ten times. The study quantitatively compared TCR alpha and beta repertoires across multiple tumor regions, matched nontumor lung and blood in non-small cell lung cancer. The study linked features of the TCR repertoire to counts of nonsynonymous mutations, which were determined by whole-exome sequencing of tumor tissue. Both alpha and beta chains were TCR-sequenced in 200 or so tumor regions, under 70 matched nontumor lung samples and 45 to 60 PBMC samples obtained at surgery.

Beyond this particular receptor, the publication reports: Additional single-cell paired TCR alpha and beta sequencing was considered necessary to confirm, at a functional level, the hypothesis that regional TCRs recognize regional mutations. Ubiquitous expanded tumor TCRs were detected in blood more often at tumor resection than at routine follow-up.

What this sample's time point label stands for: sample taken at primary tumor resection. Donors were around 71 patients with early-stage, untreated non-small cell lung cancer from the lung TRACERx cohort. TCR sequencing used whole RNA extracted from tumor and nontumor lung tissue, or from cryopreserved PBMC samples, without cell sorting. A patient was chosen for TCR sequencing only when enough RNA was available from at least two tumor regions. Here the chain combines TRBV29-1 and TRBJ1-5, with 10 central nucleotides matching TRBD1. The specimen was PBMCs, collected at surgery. This receptor was obtained from a male donor with early-stage non-small cell lung cancer. The DNA is TGCAGCGTGGGGACAGGGGAGGGGCCCCAGCATTTT. Its product reads: CSVGTGEGPQHF.